This entry lists 25 T cell receptor beta chains sequenced from one sample in a study of T cells in Graves' hyperthyroidism and ophthalmopathy. Using RNA transcripts as the source, TCR beta CDR3 regions were amplified. HTBI primers were the set used in a first-round RT-PCR of the TCR CDR3. TCRdb re-called the multiplex PCR reads with MiXCR, one entry per CDR3 protein. The sample carries under 650,000 distinct CDR3 sequences, around 15% recorded once. Sequenced: blood. The receptors come from a woman aged 30 to 39 with Graves' hyperthyroidism.

Many counts were recorded for this clonotype. The chain is built from TRBV6-1 and TRBJ2-3; D possibly corresponds to TRBD2 (6 bases). V lost 6 bases and J 7 bases, leaving 14 bases between the germline ends. CDR1 is MNHNS, CDR2 SASEGT, per germline. The CDR3 runs 13 residues. CDR3: CASSRRGENTQYF. The CDR3 DNA follows: TGTGCCAGCAGCCGGCGGGGCGAGAATACGCAGTATTTT.

This chain links TRBV19 with TRBJ1-2; 7 positions match TRBD1. The CDR3 has 11 residues. CDR1 and CDR2 from the germline V gene are LNHDA and SQIVND (reference sequence). The J segment lost 8 bases and the V segment lost 6 bases, leaving 3 bases of the junction unmatched. CDR3 residues: CASRQGIGYTF. The CDR3 DNA reads as TGTGCCAGTAGACAGGGGATCGGCTACACCTTC. Together with reference TRBV19 and TRBJ1-2, the CDR3 gives the full variable domain: DGGITQSPKYLFRKEGQNVTLSCEQNLNHDAMYWYRQDPGQGLRLIYYSQIVNDFQKGDIAEGYSVSREKKESFPLTVTSAQKNPTAFYLCASRQGIGYTFGSGTRLTVV.

This clonotype occurred many times. V and J are TRBV30 and TRBJ2-7; D is unresolved. Germline lookup yields CDR1 GTSNPN and CDR2 SVGIG (reference sequence). This CDR3 contains 11 residues. V lost 2 bases to trimming and J lost 5 bases, with 7 bases between them. DNA of the CDR3: TGTGCCTGGAGTATGGACCACGAGCAGTACTTC. This translates into CAWSMDHEQYF.

Ten or more counts support this clonotype. This chain joins TRBV28 and TRBJ2-5, with a tentative D call TRBD1 (6 bases). The germline V gene has CDR1 MDHEN and CDR2 SYDVKM. The V gene lost 5 bases and the J gene lost 4 bases, with 14 bases spanning the gap. This CDR3 region has 14 residues. In DNA, the CDR3 is TGTGCCAGCAGTCCAAGACAGGCACCAGAGACCCAGTACTTC. Translation: CASSPRQAPETQYF.

This clonotype was counted many times. J is TRBJ2-5 and V is TRBV6-1; possible D gene TRBD1, 6 bases. V lost 7 bases and J lost 2, with 17 bases in between. The CDR3 has 15 amino acids. CDR1 and CDR2 (germline): MNHNS, SASEGT. The CDR3 coding sequence is TGTGCCAGCACCTCAGCCGGGACATCGCAAGAGACCCAGTACTTC. This sequence encodes CASTSAGTSQETQYF.

This clonotype has a count of ten or more. V and J are TRBV18 and TRBJ2-7; the D gene is possibly TRBD1 (6 bases). Deletions cut 5 bases from V and 3 bases from J, with 8 bases between. The CDR3 consists of 12 residues. Germline assignment: CDR1 KGHSH and CDR2 LQKENI. For the CDR3, the DNA is TGTGCCAGCTCATGGGACATCTACGAGCAGTACTTC. Its translation: CASSWDIYEQYF.

With respect to this clonotype: A much larger clone lies one base from this, so it may be a read error. The J gene is TRBJ1-2, the V gene TRBV2, with a possible D match to TRBD1 (5 bases). Germline V CDR1 and CDR2: SNHLY, FYNNEI. The CDR3 is 14 residues long. Trimming shortened V by 7 bases and J by 2 bases, and 14 bases separated the two germline ends. This CDR3 is CASNGNRPNYGYTF. The CDR3 DNA sequence: TGTGCCAGCAACGGGAACAGGCCAAACTATGGCTACACCTTC. The full variable domain, in which reference TRBV2 and TRBJ1-2 provide the parts outside the CDR3, is EPEVTQTPSHQVTQMGQEVILRCVPISNHLYFYWYRQILGQKVEFLVSFYNNEISEKSEIFDDQFSVERPDGSNFTLKIRSTKLEDSAMYFCASNGNRPNYGYTFGSGTRLTVV.

Ten or more counts support this clonotype. This chain joins TRBV29-1 and TRBJ1-2, with unresolved D. The CDR3 is made up of 13 amino acids. Per germline, CDR1 SQVTM and CDR2 ANQGSEA. V was trimmed by 5 bases and J by 4 bases, leaving 14 bases between them. The CDR3 DNA follows: TGCAGCGTTCGCGATAGACCCTTCTATGGCTACACCTTC. Translation: CSVRDRPFYGYTF.

A single count supports this clonotype. A much more abundant neighbour one base away suggests this may be a read error. A read error is likely, as this CDR3 ends without the conserved phenylalanine or tryptophan. The chain carries TRBV10-3 and TRBJ2-1, with 12 bases identical to TRBD2. Germline CDR1 and CDR2: ENHRY and SYGVKD. The CDR3 is 17 amino acids. J lost 0 bases, V lost 5 bases, and 5 bases had no gene match. DNA for the CDR3: TGTGCCATCAGTTCCGGGACTAGCGGGCCCTCCTACAATGAGCAGTTCCTC. Its translation is CAISSGTSGPSYNEQFL.

This clonotype has at least ten counts. This chain connects TRBV6-1 to TRBJ2-5; D perhaps matches TRBD2 (6 bases). This CDR3 is built from 14 residues. Trimming removed 4 bases from V and 1 base from J, with 10 bases in between. The V gene's germline CDR1 is MNHNS and CDR2 SASEGT. CDR3 residues: CASSVSGGQETQYF. For the CDR3, the DNA is TGTGCCAGCAGTGTCTCCGGGGGCCAAGAGACCCAGTACTTC.

This clonotype was recorded many times. The chain couples TRBV20-1 to TRBJ1-5; no reliable D call. This CDR3 contains 16 residues. CDR1 and CDR2 from the germline V gene are DFQATT and SNEGSKA (reference sequence). V was shortened by 1 base and J by 0 bases, with 13 bases between the two germline ends. CDR3 region: CSARAPDYHSNQPQHF. CDR3 nucleotides: TGCAGTGCTAGAGCCCCCGATTACCATAGCAATCAGCCCCAGCATTTT.

This clonotype was observed at least ten times. The chain is built from TRBV20-1 and TRBJ1-1, with unresolved D. The ends were cut back, 5 bases at V and 8 bases at J, with 18 bases in the middle. Looked up from germline, CDR1 is DFQATT and CDR2 is SNEGSKA (reference sequence). There are 13 residues in the CDR3. The CDR3 reads CSAPTYTGAEAFF. The CDR3 nucleotides are TGCAGTGCTCCCACTTATACGGGAGCCGAAGCTTTCTTT.

The chain carries TRBV27 and TRBJ2-1; D possibly corresponds to TRBD1 (6 bases). The germline V gene encodes CDR1 MNHEY and CDR2 SMNVEV (reference sequence). Deletions cut 10 bases from V and 7 bases from J, with 14 bases between. The CDR3 is 12 residues long. The CDR3 reads CATLDSLNEQFF. DNA for the CDR3: TGTGCCACCCTGGACAGTCTGAATGAGCAGTTCTTC.

In this sample, this clonotype turned up many times. J is TRBJ2-1 and V is TRBV28; D is ambiguous. V was cut by 6 bases and J by 5 bases, with 14 bases left in between. Germline CDR1 MDHEN, CDR2 SYDVKM. This CDR3 spans 14 amino acids. In nucleotides, the CDR3 is TGTGCCAGCAGCCACGCATCCTTCGACAATGAGCAGTTCTTC. Its translation is CASSHASFDNEQFF.

This clonotype was recorded a few times. The rearrangement uses TRBV3-1 and TRBJ2-6, with a weak D call TRBD1 (6 bases). CDR3 length: 16 residues. V was pared by 6 bases and J by 0 bases, with 12 bases between. CDR1 and CDR2 from the germline V gene are LGHDT and YNNKEL (reference sequence). In nucleotides, the CDR3 is TGTGCCAGCAGAACACAGGGTTACTCTGGGGCCAACGTCCTGACTTTC. Translating it yields CASRTQGYSGANVLTF.

This clonotype was counted ten times or more. The chain uses TRBV20-1 and TRBJ2-7; tentative D call: TRBD2 (5 bases). Per the germline V gene, CDR1 is DFQATT and CDR2 is SNEGSKA (reference sequence). V was shortened by 8 bases and J by 0 bases, with 17 bases between the two germline ends. The CDR3 is 14 residues long. The CDR3 region is CSSLDGESSYEQYF. The CDR3 DNA sequence: TGCAGTTCCCTGGACGGGGAGAGCTCCTACGAGCAGTACTTC.

Notes on this clonotype: Just one base apart from a much larger clone, this may be a read error. The J gene is TRBJ2-7, the V gene TRBV5-1; TRBD1 matches at 7 bases. The CDR3 is made up of 14 amino acids. The V gene's germline CDR1 is SGHRS and CDR2 YFSETQ. DNA of the CDR3: TGCGTCATCAAACTACAGGGGAACTCCTACGAGCAGTACTTC. It yields the protein CVIKLQGNSYEQYF.

This chain joins TRBV2 and TRBJ2-3, with 9 bases fitting TRBD2. The junction had 2 bases not matched to a gene; V was cut back by 2 bases and J by 8 bases. The V gene's germline CDR1 is SNHLY and CDR2 FYNNEI. This CDR3 region has 13 residues. CDR3 loop: CASSESREGTQYF. CDR3 bases: TGTGCCAGCAGTGAATCGCGGGAGGGTACGCAGTATTTT.

The chain links TRBV28 to TRBJ1-5, with D perhaps TRBD1 (6 bases). CDR3 length: 18 amino acids. Germline V lookup: CDR1 MDHEN, CDR2 SYDVKM. Trimming shortened V by 2 bases and J by 5 bases, and 22 bases separated the two germline ends. In DNA form, the CDR3 reads TGTGCCAGCAGTTTAAGGTTCGTAGGGGGGGCGGACTATCAGCCCCAGCATTTT. The encoded protein is CASSLRFVGGADYQPQHF.

This clonotype was observed many times. The V call is TRBV30, the J call TRBJ1-2; weak D call: TRBD1 (5 bases). V was trimmed by 0 bases and J by 4 bases, leaving 18 bases between them. CDR1 is GTSNPN, CDR2 SVGIG, per germline (reference sequence). The CDR3 is made up of 16 amino acids. Here the CDR3 reads CAWSVYASPGAYGYTF. CDR3 nucleotides: TGTGCCTGGAGTGTATATGCCTCTCCTGGGGCCTATGGCTACACCTTC.

The V call is TRBV12-3 or TRBV12-4, the J call TRBJ1-6, with D hard to call. CDR3 length equals 14 residues. The V end was cut by 7 bases, the J end by 6 bases, with 13 bases between. The CDR3 is CASTRRRTNSPLHF. The CDR3 DNA sequence: TGTGCCAGCACTCGCAGACGGACTAATTCACCCCTCCACTTT.

The CDR3 here is CASSPTSGSPREQYF. The CDR3 region has the DNA TGTGCCAGCAGTCCAACTAGCGGGAGTCCCCGCGAGCAGTACTTC. The rearrangement links TRBV2 to TRBJ2-7; 11 bases fit TRBD2. Germline CDR1 SNHLY, CDR2 FYNNEI. The CDR3 runs to 15 residues. Unmatched junction bases numbered 9, after V lost 5 bases and J lost 6 bases.

CDR3: CSVHQGGSGELFF. CDR3 nucleotides: TGCAGCGTGCACCAAGGGGGGTCCGGGGAGCTGTTTTTT. The gene calls are TRBV29-1 and TRBJ2-2; TRBD1 or TRBD2 may be the D gene (6 bases each). V was clipped by 6 bases and J by 6 bases, with 14 bases between them. The CDR3 is made up of 13 amino acids. Germline V CDR1 and CDR2: SQVTM, ANQGSEA.

This clonotype was seen a few times. The chain links TRBV9 to TRBJ2-5; D gene unclear. There are 14 residues in the CDR3. Trimming stripped 0 bases from V and 5 bases from J, with 11 bases between. The germline CDR1 and CDR2 sequences are SGDLS and YYNGEE. The DNA for the CDR3 is TGTGCCAGCAGCGTAGAGAAGCTGTTGGAGACCCAGTACTTC. It specifies CASSVEKLLETQYF.

This clonotype was recorded many times. This sequence joins TRBV6-1 and TRBJ2-7; D is perhaps TRBD1 (5 bases). Germline V CDR1 and CDR2: MNHNS, SASEGT. The length of the CDR3 is 11 residues. Trimming shortened V by 8 bases and J by 4 bases, and 9 bases separated the two germline ends. The CDR3 loop reads CASAGLYEQYF. CDR3 bases: TGTGCCAGCGCAGGGCTATACGAGCAGTACTTC.